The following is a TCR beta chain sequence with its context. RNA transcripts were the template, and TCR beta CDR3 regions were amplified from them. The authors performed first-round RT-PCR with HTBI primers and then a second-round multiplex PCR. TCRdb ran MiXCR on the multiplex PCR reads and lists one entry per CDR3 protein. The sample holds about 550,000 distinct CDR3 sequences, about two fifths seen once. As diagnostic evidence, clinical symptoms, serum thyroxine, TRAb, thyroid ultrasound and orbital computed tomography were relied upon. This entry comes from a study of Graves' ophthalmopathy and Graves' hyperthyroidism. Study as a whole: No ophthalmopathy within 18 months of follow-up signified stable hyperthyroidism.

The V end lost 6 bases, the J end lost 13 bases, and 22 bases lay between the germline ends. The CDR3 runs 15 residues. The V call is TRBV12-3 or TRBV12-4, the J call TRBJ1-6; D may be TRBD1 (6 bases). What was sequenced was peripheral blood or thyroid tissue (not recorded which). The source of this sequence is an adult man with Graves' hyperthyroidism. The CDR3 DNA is TGTGCCAGCAGGGACTACAACGGGGGCAATCAGCCCCTCCACTTT. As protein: CASRDYNGGNQPLHF.